This record concerns one T cell receptor (beta chain) sequence. The antigen is undetermined. This specimen comes from a study of response to subunit inactivated influenza vaccine. Findings and caveats of the study: Seasonal influenza vaccination, on each occasion, was suggested by the authors to recruit few new T cells.

V lost 4 bases to trimming and J lost 13 bases; unmatched junction nucleotides: 17. Germline lookup yields CDR1 DFQATT and CDR2 SNEGSKA (reference sequence). The CDR3 runs 15 residues. MiXCR, applied by TCRdb to the RT-PCR reads, yields one record per CDR3 protein. Seen here are under 200,000 distinct CDR3 sequences, 11% observed once, and the top ten hold around 11%. This chain links TRBV20-1 with TRBJ1-2; 11 nucleotides align to TRBD1. The source is a man aged 50 to 60 who received an inactivated influenza vaccine. The starting material was non-naive T cells sorted from PBMCs, obtained about 6 weeks after vaccination. The CDR3 DNA is TGCAGTGCTACGGACAGGGGGCCAGATCCCGGTCGCGGCACCTTC. This encodes CSATDRGPDPGRGTF.